The 25 T cell receptor beta chains presented below share a single source sample, sequenced in a study of blood T cell repertoires in COVID-19. This table comes from immunoSEQ multiplex PCR, and its TCRdb copy is limited to in-frame clones, with some not included. The sample yields about 300,000 clones, about 91% seen once. The sequenced material came from peripheral blood. The receptors here all came from a woman aged 25 to 39 who had recovered from COVID-19.

CDR3 bases: TGTGCCAGCAGCCGGACAGGGGGACCCAATGAAAAACTGTTTTTT. Translated, it gives CASSRTGGPNEKLFF. The chain uses TRBV14 and TRBJ1-4, with 10 bases lining up with TRBD1. The CDR3 length is 15 residues. Trimming removed 4 bases from V and 5 bases from J; junction bases left unmatched: 4. The germline gives CDR1 SGHDN, CDR2 FVKESK.

The V call is TRBV7-3, the J call TRBJ1-6, with 9 bases lining up with TRBD1. CDR3 length: 17 residues. From germline, CDR1 is SGHTA and CDR2 FQGTGA. The V gene end was trimmed by 0 bases and the J gene end by 8 bases; junction bases not matched to a gene: 8. CDR3 in DNA: TGTGCCAGCAGCTTAACGGGACAGGGCCTTTTTTATTCACCCCTCCACTTT. Translation gives CASSLTGQGLFYSPLHF.

The chain joins TRBV24-1 to TRBJ1-3; D ambiguous. This CDR3 comprises 14 residues. From germline, CDR1 is KGHDR and CDR2 SFDVKD. Trimming removed 2 bases from V and 2 bases from J, with 6 bases in between. CDR3 bases: TGTGCCACCAGTGATTCCGGGGCTGGAAACACCATATATTTT. Translating it yields CATSDSGAGNTIYF.

This rearrangement joins TRBV25-1 to TRBJ2-5, with TRBD1 matching 9 bases. In germline, CDR1 is MGHDK, CDR2 SYGVNS. CDR3 length equals 14 residues. The ends lost 2 bases at V and 4 bases at J; junction bases unmatched: 2. The CDR3 loop is CASSETGGPETQYF. CDR3 nucleotides: TGTGCCAGCAGTGAAACAGGGGGCCCAGAGACCCAGTACTTC.

This chain uses TRBV5-6 with TRBJ1-6, with 9 bases aligning to TRBD1. With V trimmed by 0 bases and J by 7 bases, 5 bases remained unmatched. The CDR3 is made up of 16 amino acids. Germline V gene sequence: CDR1 SGHDT, CDR2 YYEEEE. This CDR3 is CASSLGPGQGNSPLHF. As DNA, the CDR3 is TGTGCCAGCAGCTTGGGCCCGGGACAGGGAAATTCACCCCTCCACTTT.

This chain links TRBV24-1 with TRBJ2-2, with D tentatively TRBD1 (6 bases). CDR3 length: 15 residues. In germline, CDR1 is KGHDR, CDR2 SFDVKD. V was shortened by 3 bases and J by 10 bases, with 17 bases between the two germline ends. CDR3 in amino acids: CATSDPLGGYEELFF. The CDR3 coding sequence is TGTGCCACCAGTGATCCCCTAGGGGGTTACGAGGAGCTGTTTTTT.

The rearrangement links TRBV27 to TRBJ2-7, with D tentatively TRBD1 (5 bases). Per germline, CDR1 MNHEY and CDR2 SMNVEV (reference sequence). This CDR3 is built from 14 residues. V was cut by 3 bases and J by 1 base, with 10 bases left in between. As DNA, the CDR3 is TGTGCCAGCAGTTTGCGGACACCTTCCTACGAGCAGTACTTC. Protein sequence: CASSLRTPSYEQYF.

V is TRBV2 and J is TRBJ1-2; D unclear. This CDR3 comprises 14 residues. Deletions cut 5 bases from V and 1 base from J, with 11 bases between. Germline V CDR1 and CDR2: SNHLY, FYNNEI. CDR3 in amino acids: CASSTFEGNYGYTF. Here the CDR3 DNA reads TGTGCCAGCAGTACTTTTGAGGGTAACTATGGCTACACCTTC.

This clone was seen just once. The chain links TRBV27 to TRBJ1-2; TRBD1 aligns across 11 bases. Germline V gene data show CDR1 as MNHEY and CDR2 as SMNVEV (reference sequence). This CDR3 comprises 14 residues. The ends lost 6 bases at V and 5 bases at J; junction bases unmatched: 5. The CDR3 DNA is TGTGCCAGCAGAGGACAGGGGGCGCTTTATGGCTACACCTTC. Translated, it gives CASRGQGALYGYTF.

V is TRBV5-1 and J is TRBJ2-3, with D possibly TRBD1 on 6 matching bases. The ends were cut back, 0 bases at V and 0 bases at J, with 11 bases in the middle. The CDR3 extends over 16 amino acids. Germline V CDR1 and CDR2: SGHRS, YFSETQ. CDR3 residues: CASSLGRDTSTDTQYF. In nucleotides, the CDR3 is TGCGCCAGCAGCTTGGGCCGGGACACAAGCACAGATACGCAGTATTTT.

The chain recombines TRBV12-3 or TRBV12-4 with TRBJ2-7; 7 nucleotides match TRBD2. CDR3 length: 13 amino acids. Trimming at V came to 6 bases and at J to 7 bases, leaving 9 bases not matched to a gene. The CDR3 reads CASSTLLGGEQYF. CDR3 DNA: TGTGCCAGCAGCACCCTCCTCGGGGGGGAGCAGTACTTC.

The rearrangement uses TRBV7-2 and TRBJ2-5, with 8 bases identical to TRBD2. The trim removed 7 bases at V and 7 bases at J, leaving 17 bases unmatched. Germline V gene lookup returns CDR1 SGHTA and CDR2 FQGNSA. The CDR3 length is 16 residues. The CDR3 spells CASNKFGGDVKGTQYF. DNA for the CDR3: TGTGCCAGCAACAAATTCGGGGGGGACGTTAAAGGGACCCAGTACTTC.

The chain couples TRBV10-3 to TRBJ1-1; tentatively, D is TRBD1 (6 bases). The germline V and J ends were trimmed by 6 bases and 4 bases, with 12 bases remaining between them. CDR1 is ENHRY and CDR2 is SYGVKD in the germline V gene. There are 13 residues in the CDR3. The CDR3 is CAIRTGWATEAFF. The CDR3 nucleotides are TGTGCCATCAGGACAGGATGGGCCACTGAAGCTTTCTTT.

The chain employs TRBV27 and TRBJ2-7; unclear D gene. V lost 3 bases and J lost 3, with 18 bases in between. The CDR3 contains 16 residues. The germline CDR1 and CDR2 sequences are MNHEY and SMNVEV (reference sequence). The CDR3 reads CASSFIPIGDFYEQYF. The CDR3 DNA reads TGTGCCAGCAGTTTTATCCCCATCGGAGACTTCTACGAGCAGTACTTC.

This clone was detected a few times. V is TRBV5-8 and J is TRBJ1-1, with D perhaps TRBD1 (6 bases). The germline V gene encodes CDR1 SGHTS and CDR2 YDEGEE. Deletions cut 6 bases from V and 1 base from J, with 19 bases between. CDR3 length: 16 residues. The CDR3 sequence is CASIHPLGGRNTEAFF. CDR3 coding DNA: TGTGCCAGCATCCACCCCTTGGGGGGGCGGAACACTGAAGCTTTCTTT. The whole variable domain, remainder taken from reference TRBV5-8 and TRBJ1-1, is EAGVTQSPTHLIKTRGQQATLRCSPISGHTSVYWYQQALGLGLQFLLWYDEGEERNRGNFPPRFSGRQFPNYSSELNVNALELEDSALYLCASIHPLGGRNTEAFFGQGTRLTVV.

V is TRBV2 and J is TRBJ1-3, with D hard to call. Germline V gene data show CDR1 as SNHLY and CDR2 as FYNNEI. Trimming pared 3 bases from V and 0 bases from J, leaving 6 bases between. This CDR3 is 14 amino acids long. The CDR3 is CASSDGNSGNTIYF. The DNA for the CDR3 is TGTGCCAGCAGTGACGGGAACTCTGGAAACACCATATATTTT.

This clone occurred a few times. V gene TRBV6-1 combines with J gene TRBJ1-6; D not certain. The CDR3 covers 15 residues. Germline V gene data show CDR1 as MNHNS and CDR2 as SASEGT. The germline V and J ends were trimmed by 2 bases and 8 bases, with 13 bases remaining between them. The DNA for the CDR3 is TGTGCCAGCAGTGAAACCGGGTATATGTATTCACCCCTCCACTTT. Residues: CASSETGYMYSPLHF.

The chain has TRBV30 and TRBJ1-1; D is unclear. The V gene's germline CDR1 is GTSNPN and CDR2 SVGIG (reference sequence). The CDR3 consists of 11 residues. Trimming cost V 4 bases and J 3 bases, with 6 bases left between them. CDR3 DNA sequence: TGTGCCTGGACGTCGGACACTGAAGCTTTCTTT. Encoded protein: CAWTSDTEAFF.

The CDR3 sequence is CSAINFYEQYF. Here the CDR3 DNA reads TGCAGTGCTATAAACTTTTACGAGCAGTACTTC. V gene TRBV20-1 combines with J gene TRBJ2-7; D remains unclear. V lost 4 bases and J 4 bases, leaving 8 bases between the germline ends. The germline V gene encodes CDR1 DFQATT and CDR2 SNEGSKA (reference sequence). The CDR3 spans 11 residues.

V is TRBV7-9 and J is TRBJ2-7, with TRBD1 matching over 8 bases. This CDR3 contains 15 residues. Per germline, CDR1 SEHNR and CDR2 FQNEAQ (reference sequence). The ends lost 3 bases at V and 5 bases at J; junction bases unmatched: 9. The CDR3 spells CASSFAGGAMNEQYF. The CDR3 DNA is TGTGCCAGCAGCTTTGCAGGGGGCGCGATGAACGAGCAGTACTTC. The whole variable domain, filled in from reference TRBV7-9 and TRBJ2-7, reads DTGVSQNPRHKITKRGQNVTFRCDPISEHNRLYWYRQTLGQGPEFLTYFQNEAQLEKSRLLSDRFSAERPKGSFSTLEIQRTEQGDSAMYLCASSFAGGAMNEQYFGPGTRLTVT.

CDR3: CASSVTGGETQYF. The DNA of the CDR3 is TGTGCCAGCAGCGTAACAGGGGGCGAGACCCAGTACTTC. This chain uses TRBV28 with TRBJ2-5; 9 bases are shared with TRBD1. Germline V lookup: CDR1 MDHEN, CDR2 SYDVKM. V was pared by 6 bases and J by 5 bases, with 4 bases of the junction left unmatched. The CDR3 has 13 amino acids. The full variable domain, completed using reference TRBV28 and TRBJ2-5, is DVKVTQSSRYLVKRTGEKVFLECVQDMDHENMFWYRQDPGLGLRLIYFSYDVKMKEKGDIPEGYSVSREKKERFSLILESASTNQTSMYLCASSVTGGETQYFGPGTRLLVL.

This clone was observed a few times. The CDR3 coding sequence is TGTGCCAGCAGCCCCCCTCAGGATCGGGGGGAGCTGTTTTTT. Its protein is CASSPPQDRGELFF. The J gene is TRBJ2-2, the V gene TRBV3-1 (or the pseudogene TRBV3-2); no reliable D call. The length of the CDR3 is 14 residues. The V gene's germline CDR1 is LGHDT and CDR2 YNNKEL (reference sequence). The V and J ends lost 4 bases and 8 bases respectively, with 14 bases between them.

V usage is TRBV4-3 and J usage is TRBJ2-2, with 7 bases matching TRBD2. V was pared by 5 bases and J by 0 bases, with 6 bases of the junction left unmatched. In germline, CDR1 is LGHNA, CDR2 YSLEER. The length of the CDR3 is 16 residues. DNA of the CDR3: TGCGCCAGCAGCATGGGGGGGGTAGCGAACACCGGGGAGCTGTTTTTT. It yields the protein CASSMGGVANTGELFF.

The V gene is TRBV29-1, the J gene TRBJ2-1; D possibly corresponds to TRBD1 (5 bases). V was pared by 8 bases and J by 9 bases, with 11 bases between. Germline loops: CDR1 SQVTM, CDR2 ANQGSEA. CDR3 length: 10 residues. The CDR3 loop reads CSFRQTEQFF. The CDR3 region has the DNA TGCAGCTTTAGACAGACTGAGCAGTTCTTC.

This chain links TRBV2 with TRBJ1-1; D perhaps matches TRBD1 (5 bases). The V end lost 6 bases, the J end lost 3 bases, and 11 bases lay between the germline ends. The CDR3 spans 13 residues. Germline V CDR1 and CDR2: SNHLY, FYNNEI. CDR3 residues: CASRRDSDTEAFF. CDR3 coding DNA: TGTGCCAGCAGAAGGGACTCCGACACTGAAGCTTTCTTT.